Listed here are 13 T cell receptor beta chains from one sample, sequenced in a study of shared clonotypes between healthy human individuals. Terminally differentiated effector memory CD45RA+ cells were excluded from the naive CD8 cells, which were CD45RO-negative and positively selected for CCR7. Clones were read by immunoSEQ multiplex PCR, and TCRdb kept only the in-frame ones, dropping some. The sample shows some 2.1 million clones, less than 95% of them seen only once. Sequenced input: naive CD8+ T cells sorted from blood. These receptors originate from a young man in good health.

This sequence joins TRBV6-1 and TRBJ2-7, with 12 bases matching TRBD2. The CDR3 contains 15 residues. The germline V gene encodes CDR1 MNHNS and CDR2 SASEGT. V gave up 1 base and J gave up 4 bases; unmatched junction bases: 2. CDR3 nucleotides: TGTGCCAGCAGTGAAGGAGGGACTAGCGGGTACGAGCAGTACTTC. Its protein product is CASSEGGTSGYEQYF.

This chain links TRBV29-1 with TRBJ2-2; no definite D call. CDR1 and CDR2 from the germline V gene are SQVTM and ANQGSEA. The germline V and J ends were trimmed by 8 bases and 7 bases, with 17 bases remaining between them. This CDR3 contains 13 residues. CDR3 protein: CSIRGRVDGELFF. CDR3 sequence (DNA): TGCAGCATCAGAGGTAGGGTCGACGGGGAGCTGTTTTTT.

The rearrangement joins TRBV4-2 to TRBJ2-3, with TRBD2 identical over 7 bases. The germline V gene has CDR1 LGHNA and CDR2 YNFKEQ. This CDR3 has 17 residues. With 0 bases clipped from V and 1 base from J, the junction kept 7 bases outside the gene matches. The DNA of the CDR3 is TGTGCCAGCAGCCAAGATTTCTCGGGGGGTCGCACAGATACGCAGTATTTT. Translation gives CASSQDFSGGRTDTQYF.

V gene TRBV2 combines with J gene TRBJ2-1; no firm D call. The ends were cut back, 8 bases at V and 4 bases at J, with 3 bases in the middle. Germline V gene data show CDR1 as SNHLY and CDR2 as FYNNEI. The CDR3 contains 10 residues. The CDR3 DNA sequence: TGTGCCAGCGTATACAATGAGCAGTTCTTC. It yields the protein CASVYNEQFF.

The chain is built from TRBV7-9 and TRBJ2-1, with D perhaps being TRBD1 or TRBD2 (5 bases each). Trimming left V 5 bases short and J 5 bases short, with 13 bases between. The CDR3 totals 14 residues. CDR1 is SEHNR and CDR2 is FQNEAQ in the germline V gene (reference sequence). CDR3 in DNA: TGTGCCAGCAGCGGCACCGGGACCCACAATGAGCAGTTCTTC. It encodes CASSGTGTHNEQFF.

This chain links TRBV2 with TRBJ1-3; tentative D call: TRBD1 (5 bases). Trimming removed 10 bases from V and 7 bases from J, with 20 bases in between. The CDR3 consists of 14 residues. Germline loops: CDR1 SNHLY, CDR2 FYNNEI. The CDR3 protein is CAIQFQGALNTIYF. In DNA form, the CDR3 reads TGTGCCATCCAGTTTCAGGGTGCCCTGAACACCATATATTTT.

The count of this clone is one. Other nucleotide sequences in the sample specify the same CDR3. This chain connects TRBV19 to TRBJ2-7; weak D call: TRBD2 (6 bases). The V end lost 6 bases, the J end lost 4 bases, and 13 bases lay between the germline ends. The CDR3 is 13 residues long. Germline CDR1 is LNHDA and CDR2 is SQIVND (reference sequence). The DNA for the CDR3 is TGTGCCAGTAGCAGCGGACTATCGTACGAGCAGTACTTC. Amino acids: CASSSGLSYEQYF.

V is TRBV5-4 and J is TRBJ2-7; D not certain. This CDR3 is built from 14 residues. Germline assignment: CDR1 SGHNT and CDR2 YYREEE (reference sequence). The V end was cut by 2 bases, the J end by 4 bases, with 13 bases between. The DNA for the CDR3 is TGTGCCAGCAGCTTCCGTGACAAACCTTACGAGCAGTACTTC. It encodes CASSFRDKPYEQYF.

The V call is TRBV7-6, the J call TRBJ2-5; D gene unclear. The CDR3 is 12 residues long. V lost 2 bases to trimming and J lost 5 bases, with 6 bases between them. Germline lookup yields CDR1 SGHVS and CDR2 FNYEAQ. The CDR3 sequence is CASSLSWETQYF. CDR3 in DNA: TGTGCCAGCAGCTTATCATGGGAGACCCAGTACTTC.

The DNA of the CDR3 is TGTGCCAGCTCGGCCACTAGCGGGGGCGAGCAGTACTTC. It encodes CASSATSGGEQYF. J is TRBJ2-7 and V is TRBV18; 11 nucleotides match TRBD2. V gave up 6 bases and J gave up 6 bases; unmatched junction bases: 4. The CDR3 totals 13 residues. The V gene's germline CDR1 is KGHSH and CDR2 LQKENI. Drawing the rest from reference TRBV18 and TRBJ2-7, the complete variable domain is NAGVMQNPRHLVRRRGQEARLRCSPMKGHSHVYWYRQLPEEGLKFMVYLQKENIIDESGMPKERFSAEFPKEGPSILRIQQVVRGDSAAYFCASSATSGGEQYFGPGTRLTVT.

The V gene is TRBV7-9, the J gene TRBJ1-3; D is uncertain. The germline V and J ends were trimmed by 1 base and 2 bases, with 12 bases remaining between them. The germline gives CDR1 SEHNR, CDR2 FQNEAQ (reference sequence). This CDR3 is 16 amino acids long. DNA for the CDR3: TGTGCCAGCAGCTTAGAGGCAGGTGGGACTGGAAACACCATATATTTT. This sequence encodes CASSLEAGGTGNTIYF.

The genes are TRBV30 and TRBJ2-3, with D possibly TRBD1 on 5 matching bases. V lost 2 bases and J lost 1, with 10 bases in between. Germline V gene sequence: CDR1 GTSNPN, CDR2 SVGIG (reference sequence). This CDR3 is built from 14 residues. DNA of the CDR3: TGTGCCTGGAGTATAGGGGAACGCACAGATACGCAGTATTTT. Translated: CAWSIGERTDTQYF.

This sequence joins TRBV10-3 and TRBJ1-1; possible D gene TRBD1, 5 bases. The germline gives CDR1 ENHRY, CDR2 SYGVKD. V lost 0 bases and J lost 1, with 15 bases in between. This CDR3 is built from 17 residues. The CDR3 region has the DNA TGTGCCATCAGTGAGTCGAAATCGGGGGGGTGGAACACTGAAGCTTTCTTT. Protein: CAISESKSGGWNTEAFF.